The 30 T cell receptor beta chains below all came from one sample that was sequenced in a study of shared clonotypes between healthy human individuals (dated by TCRdb to 2020 to 2021). CD8 naive samples consisted of CD45RO-negative cells that were positively selected for CCR7, yielding a CD45RA+CCR7+ population without TemRA cells. Library generation was performed with the immunoSEQ multiplex PCR assay. Entries here come from immuneACCESS through TCRdb and include only in-frame sequences with V and J called. Some clones fail to appear in such tables; in the studies checked, an unresolved V gene covers under half of the shortfall, and the cause of the remainder is unknown. The sample table shows about 1,800,000 clones, and about 95% are seen once. The ten largest clonotypes hold 1% to 1.5% of the sample. What was sequenced was naive CD8+ T cells sorted from blood. The cell subset or site label, as the study defines it: CD45RA+CCR7+. The origin of the receptors is a man younger than 35 in good health.

V is TRBV2 and J is TRBJ2-1, with D unclear. CDR3 length equals 19 residues. Trimming pared 6 bases from V and 4 bases from J, leaving 28 bases between. Per germline, CDR1 SNHLY and CDR2 FYNNEI. CDR3 sequence reads: CASSEPVRPPSGSYNEQFF. The CDR3 coding sequence is TGTGCCAGCAGCGAACCCGTGCGGCCTCCCAGTGGTAGTTACAATGAGCAGTTCTTC.

CDR3 sequence reads: CASSFSRGGTDTQYF. The CDR3 coding sequence is TGTGCCAGCAGTTTCAGCAGGGGTGGCACAGATACGCAGTATTTT. The chain employs TRBV28 and TRBJ2-3, with D perhaps matching TRBD1 (6 bases). This CDR3 contains 15 residues. The V gene's germline CDR1 is MDHEN and CDR2 SYDVKM. V was pared by 3 bases and J by 1 base, with 11 bases between.

This chain links TRBV4-1 with TRBJ2-3, with 10 positions matching TRBD2. This CDR3 is built from 18 residues. Germline V lookup: CDR1 MGHRA, CDR2 YSYEKL. V dropped 2 bases and J dropped 2; count of bases not matched to a gene: 10. For the CDR3, the DNA is TGCGCCAGCAGCCAACACTTAGCTAGCGGGGGACCCACAGATACGCAGTATTTT. Its translation: CASSQHLASGGPTDTQYF.

This clone was seen a single time. This sequence joins TRBV28 and TRBJ2-4; D remains ambiguous. CDR3 length: 14 residues. Per germline, CDR1 MDHEN and CDR2 SYDVKM. V lost 4 bases and J 0 bases, leaving 7 bases between the germline ends. DNA for the CDR3: TGTGCCAGCAGTTCTGGGGAAGCCAAAAACATTCAGTACTTC. As protein: CASSSGEAKNIQYF.

This rearrangement joins TRBV28 to TRBJ1-2; possibly TRBD1 for D (6 bases). Trimming pared 6 bases from V and 6 bases from J, leaving 17 bases between. The CDR3 has 14 residues. Germline V gives CDR1 MDHEN, CDR2 SYDVKM. CDR3 sequence reads: CASSPGGGRDGYTF. DNA of the CDR3: TGTGCCAGCAGCCCCGGGGGGGGGCGCGATGGCTACACCTTC.

The genes are TRBV5-1 and TRBJ1-2, with 7 nucleotides matching TRBD1. J was trimmed by 0 bases and V by 4 bases; bases with no gene match: 9. CDR3 length: 16 amino acids. The V gene's germline CDR1 is SGHRS and CDR2 YFSETQ. CDR3 bases: TGCGCCAGCAGCCAGACAGGGTTCAGCCCTAACTATGGCTACACCTTC. Encoded protein: CASSQTGFSPNYGYTF.

This clone has a handful of counts. This rearrangement joins TRBV27 to TRBJ1-6; 7 bases align to TRBD1. Germline CDR1 reads MNHEY; CDR2 reads SMNVEV (reference sequence). The J segment lost 7 bases and the V segment lost 6 bases, leaving 6 bases of the junction unmatched. CDR3 size: 14 residues. CDR3: CASSLTGENSPLHF. The CDR3 DNA reads TGTGCCAGCAGCCTCACAGGGGAGAATTCACCCCTCCACTTT.

The chain couples TRBV19 to TRBJ2-2; possible D gene TRBD2, 5 bases. Germline lookup yields CDR1 LNHDA and CDR2 SQIVND (reference sequence). Trimming took off 11 bases at V and 0 bases at J, with 10 bases between the two ends. There are 13 residues in the CDR3. The CDR3 loop is CAARAANTGELFF. The DNA of the CDR3 is TGTGCCGCCCGAGCGGCGAACACCGGGGAGCTGTTTTTT.

The chain is built from TRBV6-6 and TRBJ1-1; 10 positions agree with TRBD1. Germline loops: CDR1 MNHNY, CDR2 SVGAGI (reference sequence). V lost 6 bases and J lost 5; bases outside the gene matches: 6. The CDR3 is made up of 14 amino acids. The DNA for the CDR3 is TGTGCCAGCAGGGAGACAGGGGGCGGAACTGAAGCTTTCTTT. It yields the protein CASRETGGGTEAFF.

The V call is TRBV6-1, the J call TRBJ1-4, with D tentatively TRBD1 (5 bases). Germline assignment: CDR1 MNHNS and CDR2 SASEGT. This CDR3 region has 15 residues. The V gene lost 1 base and the J gene lost 3 bases, with 9 bases spanning the gap. Here the CDR3 reads CASSEGQPANEKLFF. The CDR3 bases are TGTGCCAGCAGTGAAGGACAGCCGGCTAATGAAAAACTGTTTTTT.

V is TRBV6-5 and J is TRBJ1-1; no definite D call. With 2 bases removed from V and 8 bases from J, the gap between germline ends came to 12 bases. The CDR3 is 13 residues long. Germline-derived CDR1 and CDR2 are MNHEY and SVGAGI. CDR3 DNA: TGTGCCAGCAGTTACAGCGCACTAGGGGAAGCTTTCTTT. It translates to CASSYSALGEAFF.

The V gene is TRBV5-6, the J gene TRBJ1-1; 10 positions agree with TRBD1. The CDR3 is 16 residues long. Trimming took 3 bases from V and 7 from J; bases not matched to a gene: 12. CDR1 SGHDT and CDR2 YYEEEE come from the germline V gene. CDR3 coding DNA: TGTGCCAGCAGCTCCCTGGCCGGGACAGGGGCCCATGAAGCTTTCTTT. Its translation: CASSSLAGTGAHEAFF.

The chain uses TRBV21-1 and TRBJ1-4. TRBV21-1 is annotated as a pseudogene. CDR3 length equals 21 residues. CDR3 sequence (DNA): TGTGCCAGCAGCAAAAGGTCGGGGGAAATAGAGGGAGGAGGCTTAGATGAAAAACTGTTTTTT. As protein: CASSKRSGEIEGGGLDEKLFF.

Points on this clone: Other DNA sequences in the sample encode the same CDR3. This rearrangement joins TRBV9 to TRBJ2-7, with 8 bases lining up with TRBD2. V shed 0 bases and J 3 bases; nucleotides not matched to a gene: 5. Germline assignment: CDR1 SGDLS and CDR2 YYNGEE. CDR3 length equals 15 residues. The CDR3 sequence is CASSVGASGSYEQYF. CDR3 sequence (DNA): TGTGCCAGCAGCGTAGGAGCCAGCGGGAGCTACGAGCAGTACTTC.

The rearrangement uses TRBV2 and TRBJ2-5, with D perhaps TRBD2 (6 bases). Trimming removed 0 bases at V and 2 bases at J, with 13 bases between. Germline CDR1 and CDR2: SNHLY and FYNNEI. CDR3 length: 16 residues. CDR3 sequence (DNA): TGTGCCAGCAGTGAAGCGGGCCTAGCGAATCAAGAGACCCAGTACTTC. Translated: CASSEAGLANQETQYF.

The rearrangement links TRBV27 to TRBJ1-4; 9 nucleotides match TRBD1. V lost 3 bases to trimming and J lost 4 bases; unmatched junction nucleotides: 9. Germline loops: CDR1 MNHEY, CDR2 SMNVEV (reference sequence). The CDR3 has 17 residues. In DNA, the CDR3 is TGTGCCAGCAGTTTCCTCGGGAAGGGACAGGGTAATGAAAAACTGTTTTTT. It specifies CASSFLGKGQGNEKLFF.

The chain has TRBV27 and TRBJ1-6, with no clear D. Germline CDR1 is MNHEY and CDR2 is SMNVEV (reference sequence). CDR3 length: 16 amino acids. Trimming shortened V by 2 bases and J by 8 bases, and 16 bases separated the two germline ends. CDR3 residues: CASSLRTQSMDSPLHF. As DNA, the CDR3 is TGTGCCAGCAGTTTAAGGACCCAGAGCATGGATTCACCCCTCCACTTT.

The chain combines TRBV11-2 with TRBJ2-6; no firm D call. CDR1 is SGHAT and CDR2 is FQNNGV in the germline V gene. This CDR3 is 13 amino acids long. Trimming shortened V by 8 bases and J by 4 bases, and 9 bases separated the two germline ends. The chain's CDR3 is CASSAGGANVLTF. In DNA, the CDR3 is TGTGCCAGCTCTGCCGGGGGGGCCAACGTCCTGACTTTC.

In this sample, this clone turned up once. The rearrangement joins TRBV12-5 to TRBJ2-3, with 7 bases lining up with TRBD2. This CDR3 spans 15 amino acids. V dropped 6 bases and J dropped 0; count of bases not matched to a gene: 6. The germline V gene encodes CDR1 LGHNT and CDR2 FRNRAP. The chain's CDR3 is CASGDTSESTDTQYF. The CDR3, as DNA: TGTGCTAGTGGCGATACTAGCGAAAGCACAGATACGCAGTATTTT.

For the CDR3, the DNA is TGTGCCAGCAGCTTGGATTTAACAGGGTACAACGAGCAGTACTTC. Protein: CASSLDLTGYNEQYF. The chain combines TRBV5-4 with TRBJ2-7; weak D call: TRBD1 (6 bases). Germline values: CDR1 SGHNT, CDR2 YYREEE (reference sequence). The CDR3 spans 15 residues. V was pared by 0 bases and J by 5 bases, with 15 bases between.

The chain couples TRBV2 to TRBJ2-2; 7 bases fit TRBD2. Germline V gene sequence: CDR1 SNHLY, CDR2 FYNNEI. This CDR3 spans 15 amino acids. Trimming removed 1 base from V and 7 bases from J; junction bases left unmatched: 6. CDR3 bases: TGTGCCAGCAGTGAAGGGGGACTACCTATCGGGGAGCTGTTTTTT. Translated, it gives CASSEGGLPIGELFF.

The chain carries TRBV27 and TRBJ1-5, with TRBD1 identical over 7 bases. V dropped 2 bases and J dropped 7; count of bases not matched to a gene: 5. The CDR3 is made up of 14 amino acids. CDR1 is MNHEY and CDR2 is SMNVEV in the germline V gene (reference sequence). The CDR3 protein is CASSLTGAQQPQHF. CDR3 in DNA: TGTGCCAGCAGTTTAACAGGGGCACAACAGCCCCAGCATTTT.

The chain links TRBV19 to TRBJ2-6, with D uncertain. Trimming removed 6 bases from V and 1 base from J, with 7 bases in between. Germline V lookup: CDR1 LNHDA, CDR2 SQIVND (reference sequence). The CDR3 consists of 14 residues. Written as DNA, the CDR3 is TGTGCCAGTAGCTACTCGTCTGGGGCCAACGTCCTGACTTTC. The encoded protein is CASSYSSGANVLTF.

The chain links TRBV27 to TRBJ2-7, with 7 bases aligning to TRBD2. CDR3 length: 15 residues. Looked up from germline, CDR1 is MNHEY and CDR2 is SMNVEV (reference sequence). J was trimmed by 0 bases and V by 5 bases; bases with no gene match: 7. CDR3 DNA sequence: TGTGCCAGCAGTGTCGGGGGAGGGAGCTCCTACGAGCAGTACTTC. Translation gives CASSVGGGSSYEQYF.

J is TRBJ2-7 and V is TRBV27; TRBD2 agrees at 7 bases. The CDR3 loop spans 16 amino acids. After removal of 5 bases from V and 3 bases from J, the junction contained 13 bases not matched to a gene. Germline lookup yields CDR1 MNHEY and CDR2 SMNVEV (reference sequence). The CDR3 loop reads CASSPSAGVFLYEQYF. DNA of the CDR3: TGTGCCAGCAGTCCCTCGGCGGGGGTATTCCTCTACGAGCAGTACTTC.

Remarks on this clone: The sample contains more than one DNA sequence encoding this CDR3. The V gene is TRBV5-6, the J gene TRBJ2-7, with D perhaps matching TRBD2 (5 bases). Germline values: CDR1 SGHDT, CDR2 YYEEEE. V lost 0 bases to trimming and J lost 4 bases, with 11 bases between them. CDR3 length: 14 amino acids. CDR3 residues: CASSLGTGLYEQYF. CDR3 bases: TGTGCCAGCAGCTTGGGGACTGGTTTATACGAGCAGTACTTC.

The chain has TRBV19 and TRBJ2-3, with 14 positions matching TRBD2. The germline V gene has CDR1 LNHDA and CDR2 SQIVND (reference sequence). This CDR3 contains 16 residues. After removal of 5 bases from V and 2 bases from J, the junction contained 3 bases not matched to a gene. CDR3 bases: TGTGCCAGTAGTGGGACTAGCGGGGGACTCACAGATACGCAGTATTTT. It is translated as CASSGTSGGLTDTQYF.

The genes are TRBV4-3 and TRBJ2-7, with D tentatively TRBD2 (6 bases). This CDR3 contains 16 residues. The V end lost 0 bases, the J end lost 0 bases, and 12 bases lay between the germline ends. The germline V gene has CDR1 LGHNA and CDR2 YSLEER. The CDR3 is CASSQDLSGSSYEQYF. DNA of the CDR3: TGCGCCAGCAGCCAAGATCTGAGCGGGTCCTCCTACGAGCAGTACTTC.

The rearrangement links TRBV27 to TRBJ2-7; 7 nucleotides match TRBD2. The germline V gene encodes CDR1 MNHEY and CDR2 SMNVEV (reference sequence). The J segment lost 5 bases and the V segment lost 6 bases, leaving 4 bases of the junction unmatched. The CDR3 is 12 residues long. The chain's CDR3 is CASRGGSHEQYF. CDR3 DNA sequence: TGTGCCAGCAGGGGAGGGAGCCACGAGCAGTACTTC.

About this clone itself: The same CDR3 is also encoded by other DNA sequences in this sample. The CDR3 DNA is TGTGCCAGCAGCTTAGGGCAGGGCGGTGAGACCCAGTACTTC. Its translation: CASSLGQGGETQYF. The chain couples TRBV11-2 to TRBJ2-5; TRBD1 is a possible D gene (5 bases). V lost 1 base to trimming and J lost 5 bases, with 11 bases between them. CDR3 length equals 14 residues. Germline V CDR1 and CDR2: SGHAT, FQNNGV. The full variable domain, its missing parts supplied by reference TRBV11-2 and TRBJ2-5, is EAGVAQSPRYKIIEKRQSVAFWCNPISGHATLYWYQQILGQGPKLLIQFQNNGVVDDSQLPKDRFSAERLKGVDSTLKIQPAKLEDSAVYLCASSLGQGGETQYFGPGTRLLVL.